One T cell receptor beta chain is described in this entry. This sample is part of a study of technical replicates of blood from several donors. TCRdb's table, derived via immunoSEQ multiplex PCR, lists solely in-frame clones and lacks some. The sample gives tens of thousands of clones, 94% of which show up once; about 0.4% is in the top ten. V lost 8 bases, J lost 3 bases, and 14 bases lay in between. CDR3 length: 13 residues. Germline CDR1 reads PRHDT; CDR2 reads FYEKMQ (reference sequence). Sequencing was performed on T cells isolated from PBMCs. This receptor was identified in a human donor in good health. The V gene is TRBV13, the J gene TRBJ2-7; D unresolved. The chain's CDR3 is CASRLRYGYEQYF. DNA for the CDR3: TGTGCCAGCCGATTACGGTACGGCTACGAGCAGTACTTC.